These T cell receptor beta chains were read from a single sample in a study of brain T cells in children with intractable seizures. Clones were read by immunoSEQ multiplex PCR, and TCRdb kept only the in-frame ones, dropping some. The sample consists of just under 65,000 clones, about 96% of them appearing once. This specimen consisted of peripheral blood, obtained at surgery. Every receptor here comes from a boy under three years old with focal cortical dysplasia and intractable seizures. CDR3s include the opening cysteine and the closing phenylalanine or tryptophan. The D gene is left open where the match is weak. Not every row has a clone size; where given, it reads once, few, many or a size class.

J gene,V gene,clone size,D gene,CDR3 length,CDR3 DNA,CDR3 protein
TRBJ1-2,TRBV6-5,NA,TRBD1,13,TGTGCCAGCACCAGGACAGGGACGGAGGGCTACACCTTC,CASTRTGTEGYTF
TRBJ2-3,TRBV27,NA,TRBD2,15,TGTGCCAGCAGTTCCGGGGGGTGGCCCACAGATACGCAGTATTTT,CASSSGGWPTDTQYF
TRBJ2-5,TRBV25-1,NA,NA,14,TGTGCCAGCAGTGAATCCAAGGGAACAGAGACCCAGTACTTC,CASSESKGTETQYF
TRBJ2-1,TRBV5-4,once,TRBD2,15,TGTGCCAGCAGCTTCCAGGGACTAGCGAAAAATGAGCAGTTCTTC,CASSFQGLAKNEQFF
TRBJ2-1,TRBV10-1,NA,TRBD2,13,TGCGCCAGCAGTGAGCGGGGGGGCAATGAGCAGTTCTTC,CASSERGGNEQFF
TRBJ2-1,TRBV7-6,NA,TRBD2,15,TGTGCCAGCAGCTTAGGGACTAGAAGTAAGAATGAGCAGTTCTTC,CASSLGTRSKNEQFF
TRBJ1-2,TRBV6-1,NA,NA,16,TGTGCCAGCAGTGAGGACCTAAACAGCGCTAACTATGGCTACACCTTC,CASSEDLNSANYGYTF
TRBJ1-3,TRBV7-9,NA,NA,16,TGTGCCAGCAGCCGGCGGGGGGGAAACTCTGGAAACACCATATATTTT,CASSRRGGNSGNTIYF
TRBJ2-7,TRBV7-8,once,NA,13,TGTGCCAGCAGCCCTCGGGGGGCCCACGAGCAGTACTTC,CASSPRGAHEQYF
TRBJ2-1,TRBV27,NA,TRBD2,19,TGTGCCAGCAGTTTATCGGGGTTTCTCGGGAGGGCCTTGTACAATGAGCAGTTCTTC,CASSLSGFLGRALYNEQFF
TRBJ1-6,TRBV11-2,NA,NA,19,TGTGCCAGCAGCTTAGGGGTTAAGAGGGTTCGGTCCTATAATTCACCCCTCCACTTT,CASSLGVKRVRSYNSPLHF
TRBJ2-2,TRBV11-2,NA,TRBD2,15,TGTGCCAGCAGTAGTAGCGGGGGCAACACCGGGGAGCTGTTTTTT,CASSSSGGNTGELFF
TRBJ1-6,TRBV5-4,NA,NA,15,TGTGCCAGCAGCCCACGCACGGGAGCCCAGTCACCCCTCCACTTT,CASSPRTGAQSPLHF
TRBJ2-5,TRBV2,NA,TRBD2,15,TGTGCCAGCACACGGACTAGCGGGAGTCAAGAGACCCAGTACTTC,CASTRTSGSQETQYF
TRBJ2-7,TRBV6-2/TRBV6-3,NA,TRBD1,16,TGTGCCAGCAGCTCGGTTCGGACAGGGGGCTGGGACGAGCAGTACTTC,CASSSVRTGGWDEQYF
TRBJ1-3,TRBV9,NA,NA,16,TGTGCCAGCAGCGTAGTCTCGGGGGGCACTGGAAACACCATATATTTT,CASSVVSGGTGNTIYF
TRBJ2-3,TRBV5-1,NA,NA,14,TGCGCCAGCAGCCTAAGAACTCCCACAGATACGCAGTATTTT,CASSLRTPTDTQYF
TRBJ2-5,TRBV2,NA,NA,13,TGTGCCAGCAGCGTGATCTGGGTGGAGACCCAGTACTTC,CASSVIWVETQYF
TRBJ2-1,TRBV24-1,NA,TRBD1,15,TGTGCCACCAGTGACCAGACAGGGATCTACAATGAGCAGTTCTTC,CATSDQTGIYNEQFF
TRBJ1-2,TRBV7-2,NA,NA,16,TGTGCCAGCAGCTCCATGGTGGGGGCGGCCTTTTATGGCTACACCTTC,CASSSMVGAAFYGYTF
TRBJ1-5,TRBV28,NA,TRBD1,18,TGTGCCAGCAGTTCCCCGGACAGGGGTTGGGATAGCAATCAGCCCCAGCATTTT,CASSSPDRGWDSNQPQHF
TRBJ1-3,TRBV5-4,NA,TRBD1,14,TGTGCCAGCAGCCTAGGGACAGTGAGCAACACCATATATTTT,CASSLGTVSNTIYF
TRBJ2-1,TRBV9,NA,TRBD2,14,TGTGCCAGCAGCGGTAGCGGGAGGGCCAGTGAGCAGTTCTTC,CASSGSGRASEQFF
TRBJ2-3,TRBV12-3/TRBV12-4,NA,NA,13,TGTGCCAGCATAGGGATGAAGTCAGATACGCAGTATTTT,CASIGMKSDTQYF
TRBJ1-1,TRBV9,NA,NA,15,TGTGCCAGCAGCGTTTCGGTTCGGGCGGAAACTGAAGCTTTCTTT,CASSVSVRAETEAFF
TRBJ1-2,TRBV7-9,NA,NA,14,TGTGCCAGCAGCTTAGTTTCTCTTAACTATGGCTACACCTTC,CASSLVSLNYGYTF
TRBJ1-3,TRBV10-2,NA,NA,12,TGCGCCAGCAGCCCGGATGGAAACACCATATATTTT,CASSPDGNTIYF
TRBJ2-2,TRBV18,NA,NA,12,TGTGCCAGCTCAGCAGCCACCGGGGAGCTGTTTTTT,CASSAATGELFF
TRBJ2-5,TRBV19,NA,TRBD1,14,TGTGCCAGTAGTAAAAAACAGGGGGAAGAGACCCAGTACTTC,CASSKKQGEETQYF
TRBJ2-3,TRBV7-8,NA,NA,16,TGTGCCAGCAGCTTAGTGGGCCGGGAGCACACAGATACGCAGTATTTT,CASSLVGREHTDTQYF
TRBJ2-1,TRBV5-6,NA,TRBD1,15,TGTGCCAGCAGCAGGACAGGGAATGGCTACAATGAGCAGTTCTTC,CASSRTGNGYNEQFF
TRBJ1-1,TRBV7-2,NA,NA,15,TGTGCCAGCAGCCTAGTGGGGCAGGCCAACACTGAAGCTTTCTTT,CASSLVGQANTEAFF
TRBJ1-2,TRBV4-1,NA,NA,14,TGCGCCAGCAGCCAAGAGGGACCGGCCTATGGCTACACCTTC,CASSQEGPAYGYTF
TRBJ2-7,TRBV7-2,NA,TRBD2,13,TGTGCCACTAGCGGGAGGGCCTTCGGGGAGCAGTACTTC,CATSGRAFGEQYF
TRBJ2-2,TRBV24-1,NA,NA,12,TGTGCCACCACCGGGGGCACCGGGGAGCTGTTTTTT,CATTGGTGELFF
TRBJ2-7,TRBV6-2/TRBV6-3,NA,TRBD2,18,TGTGCCAGCAGTTGGACTAGCGGGAGGGCCGGTGAGCGGGACGAGCAGTACTTC,CASSWTSGRAGERDEQYF
TRBJ1-3,TRBV3-1/TRBV3-2,NA,NA,15,TGTGCCAGCAGCTACGCGACGGCCTCTGGAAACACCATATATTTT,CASSYATASGNTIYF
TRBJ1-3,TRBV7-2,NA,NA,18,TGTGCCAGCAGCTGGGTAGGGGGGTCTTACAACTCTGGAAACACCATATATTTT,CASSWVGGSYNSGNTIYF
TRBJ1-1,TRBV20-1,NA,NA,11,TGCAGTGCTAGACTTAACACTGAAGCTTTCTTT,CSARLNTEAFF
TRBJ2-7,TRBV28,NA,NA,12,TGTGCCAGCAGTTTGAGGGGGTACGAGCAGTACTTC,CASSLRGYEQYF
TRBJ2-2,TRBV7-8,NA,NA,12,TGTGCCAGCAGCTTCCCTTCCGGGGAGCTGTTTTTT,CASSFPSGELFF
TRBJ2-1,TRBV29-1,NA,NA,13,TGCAGCGTTGACACGGGAGCCTACAATGAGCAGTTCTTC,CSVDTGAYNEQFF
TRBJ1-1,TRBV5-6,NA,NA,16,TGTGCCAGCAGCTTGCCTACAGGGTCGTTGCCCACTGAAGCTTTCTTT,CASSLPTGSLPTEAFF
TRBJ2-1,TRBV13,NA,NA,15,TGTGCCAGCAGCCCTACGGCCTCCGGTCGGAATGAGCAGTTCTTC,CASSPTASGRNEQFF
TRBJ1-4,TRBV7-9,few,NA,16,TGTGCCAGCAGCTCCGCAATGGGCCCGGGGTACGAAAAACTGTTTTTT,CASSSAMGPGYEKLFF
TRBJ2-7,TRBV7-3,once,NA,16,TGTGCCAGCAGCTTAACCGGGACGGCGAGCTCCTACGAGCAGTACTTC,CASSLTGTASSYEQYF
TRBJ1-4,TRBV4-1,NA,NA,13,TGCGCCAGCAGCCAGGGTACTCATGAAAAACTGTTTTTT,CASSQGTHEKLFF
TRBJ2-3,TRBV6-5,once,NA,16,TGTGCCAGCAGTTACAAGGCTAGCGTATCCACAGATACGCAGTATTTT,CASSYKASVSTDTQYF
TRBJ2-1,TRBV3-1/TRBV3-2,once,TRBD2,18,TGTGCCAGCAGCCCTCTCCGTTCTAGCGGGAGCTCCTACAATGAGCAGTTCTTC,CASSPLRSSGSSYNEQFF
TRBJ1-2,TRBV5-1,NA,TRBD1,12,TGCGCCAGCAGCCAGGGGGCCTATGGCTACACCTTC,CASSQGAYGYTF
TRBJ1-1,TRBV7-9,NA,NA,15,TGTGCCAGCAGCTTACCTACAGGGAGGAACACTGAAGCTTTCTTT,CASSLPTGRNTEAFF
TRBJ2-3,TRBV4-2,NA,NA,16,TGTGCCAGCAGCCAACAAACAGCGGGCCGCACAGATACGCAGTATTTT,CASSQQTAGRTDTQYF
TRBJ2-3,TRBV2,NA,TRBD2,16,TGTGCCAGCACCTTCACTAGCGGGAGGGCTGCAGATACGCAGTATTTT,CASTFTSGRAADTQYF
TRBJ2-6,TRBV2,NA,TRBD1,18,TGTGCCAGCAGCTCGCCGGGACAGGACCGCTCTGGGGCCAACGTCCTGACTTTC,CASSSPGQDRSGANVLTF
TRBJ1-3,TRBV27,NA,TRBD1,18,TGTGCCAGCCGGTCCAGGGGGTCTCCTTTGTCGTCTGGAAACACCATATATTTT,CASRSRGSPLSSGNTIYF
TRBJ2-1,TRBV18,NA,NA,15,TGTGCCAGCTCACCAGAGGACGGTGTAGACAATGAGCAGTTCTTC,CASSPEDGVDNEQFF
TRBJ2-7,TRBV29-1,NA,NA,10,TGCAGCGTCCTGGTGAGCGAGCAGTACTTC,CSVLVSEQYF